The entry that follows covers one TCR beta chain sequence. Its specificity is unknown. Using immunoSEQ multiplex PCR, the repertoire was profiled, and TCRdb retains in-frame clones only, with some absent. In the table there are fewer than 4,500 clones, about 77% of which are singletons. This specimen comes from a study of neoadjuvant nivolumab and ipilimumab in lung cancer. Study findings and constraints: Pretherapy blood TCR richness correlated positively with resected tumor richness. Compared with tumor-adjacent uninvolved lung, resected tumors showed greater richness and clonality.

The receptor's source is an adult with non-small cell lung cancer. This material consisted of adjacent normal lung tissue, taken after neoadjuvant nivolumab, alone or with ipilimumab, at or shortly before surgery.

The CDR3 sequence is CASSSGSLYGYTF. The DNA for the CDR3 is TGTGCCAGCAGTTCCGGATCCCTCTATGGCTACACCTTC. This chain links TRBV28 with TRBJ1-2; D uncertain. The CDR3 runs to 13 residues. Germline-derived CDR1 and CDR2 are MDHEN and SYDVKM. The germline V and J ends were trimmed by 4 bases and 4 bases, with 10 bases remaining between them.